These 24 T cell receptor beta chains share one sample of origin, sequenced in a study of cytomegalovirus exposure and HLA in healthy donors. The PCR used 60 Vbeta and 13 Jbeta primers. Some clones are missing from TCRdb's copy, which holds only in-frame ones; the method was immunoSEQ multiplex PCR. Of about 250,000 clones in the sample, more than 70% were seen once. The sequenced sample was PBMCs. Receptor source: a boy younger than 18 in good health and CMV-seronegative.

This chain links TRBV10-1 with TRBJ2-3; TRBD2 agrees at 7 bases. V gave up 1 base and J gave up 1 base; unmatched junction bases: 8. The CDR3 extends over 17 amino acids. The germline CDR1 and CDR2 sequences are WNHNN and SYGVQD (reference sequence). The CDR3 region is CASSEFRAGYGTDTQYF. CDR3 nucleotides: TGCGCCAGCAGTGAGTTTCGAGCGGGATACGGCACAGATACGCAGTATTTT.

This clone was recorded only once. This rearrangement joins TRBV19 to TRBJ1-3; 10 nucleotides align to TRBD1. V shed 3 bases, J shed 7 bases, and the junction held 3 bases outside the gene matches. In germline, CDR1 is LNHDA, CDR2 SQIVND (reference sequence). The CDR3 loop spans 14 amino acids. CDR3 residues: CASSIGTGENTIYF. As DNA, the CDR3 is TGTGCCAGTAGTATTGGGACAGGGGAGAACACCATATATTTT. The variable domain in full, completed from reference TRBV19 and TRBJ1-3, reads DGGITQSPKYLFRKEGQNVTLSCEQNLNHDAMYWYRQDPGQGLRLIYYSQIVNDFQKGDIAEGYSVSREKKESFPLTVTSAQKNPTAFYLCASSIGTGENTIYFGEGSWLTVV.

The chain carries TRBV6-1 and TRBJ2-5, with D perhaps matching TRBD1 (6 bases). This CDR3 region has 12 residues. With 7 bases removed from V and 5 bases from J, the gap between germline ends came to 11 bases. The germline V gene encodes CDR1 MNHNS and CDR2 SASEGT. The CDR3 sequence is CASTGGWETQYF. Here the CDR3 DNA reads TGTGCCAGCACTGGGGGCTGGGAGACCCAGTACTTC.

This clone was counted only a few times. The chain is built from TRBV4-1 and TRBJ2-1; 8 bases are a match to TRBD1. The CDR3 covers 16 residues. With 1 base clipped from V and 6 bases from J, the junction kept 8 bases outside the gene matches. CDR1 and CDR2 from the germline V gene are MGHRA and YSYEKL. The CDR3: CASSQVLQGGGNEQFF. For the CDR3, the DNA is TGCGCCAGCAGCCAAGTTTTACAGGGGGGAGGCAATGAGCAGTTCTTC.

V gene TRBV5-4 combines with J gene TRBJ2-3; weak D call: TRBD1 (6 bases). Looked up from germline, CDR1 is SGHNT and CDR2 is YYREEE (reference sequence). Trimming removed 4 bases from V and 2 bases from J, with 11 bases in between. CDR3 size: 14 residues. CDR3 in DNA: TGTGCCAGCAGCCCGGACAGAACCACAGATACGCAGTATTTT. It encodes CASSPDRTTDTQYF.

CDR3 protein: CASSADRGLGEKLFF. The DNA for the CDR3 is TGCGCCAGCAGCGCGGACAGGGGGCTTGGTGAAAAACTGTTTTTT. The V gene is TRBV5-1, the J gene TRBJ1-4; 11 positions match TRBD1. The CDR3 is made up of 15 amino acids. After removal of 4 bases from V and 7 bases from J, the junction contained 6 bases not matched to a gene. Per germline, CDR1 SGHRS and CDR2 YFSETQ.

This clone was counted only a few times. The chain links TRBV23-1 to TRBJ2-2; D might be TRBD2 (6 bases). TRBV23-1 is identified as an open reading frame with a role that is uncertain. The CDR3 sequence is 14 residues long. Trimming took 0 bases from V and 6 from J, leaving 8 bases between them. This chain's CDR3 is CASSQSAGSGELFF. CDR3 nucleotide sequence: TGCGCCAGCAGTCAATCGGCGGGGTCCGGGGAGCTGTTTTTT.

This chain uses TRBV7-9 with TRBJ1-5; D not certain. The CDR3 sequence is 16 residues long. Trimming took off 1 base at V and 6 bases at J, with 16 bases between the two ends. CDR1 SEHNR and CDR2 FQNEAQ come from the germline V gene (reference sequence). The CDR3 loop is CASSLDTVPRGQPQHF. The CDR3 DNA reads TGTGCCAGCAGCTTAGATACAGTACCTCGGGGTCAGCCCCAGCATTTT.

The V call is TRBV4-1, the J call TRBJ1-1; D is uncertain. This CDR3 has 16 residues. In germline, CDR1 is MGHRA, CDR2 YSYEKL. With 2 bases removed from V and 2 bases from J, the gap between germline ends came to 15 bases. The CDR3 sequence: CASSQFFVGDNTEAFF. In nucleotides, the CDR3 is TGCGCCAGCAGCCAATTTTTCGTGGGAGACAACACTGAAGCTTTCTTT.

This rearrangement joins TRBV14 to TRBJ1-2; 8 bases fit TRBD1. Germline V gene lookup returns CDR1 SGHDN and CDR2 FVKESK. Trimming cost V 7 bases and J 2 bases; bases outside gene matches: 9. This CDR3 contains 15 residues. The CDR3 region has the DNA TGTGCCAGCACCACGGGACAGGAGCCAAACTATGGCTACACCTTC. Protein: CASTTGQEPNYGYTF.

The rearrangement joins TRBV7-2 to TRBJ2-5; D call uncertain. Germline loops: CDR1 SGHTA, CDR2 FQGNSA. The V end was cut by 4 bases, the J end by 5 bases, with 11 bases between. This CDR3 has 13 residues. The CDR3 region has the DNA TGTGCCAGCAGCTCAACCGTCGGGGAGACCCAGTACTTC. It translates to CASSSTVGETQYF.

CDR3: CASRQQETQYF. In nucleotides, the CDR3 is TGTGCCAGCAGACAGCAAGAGACCCAGTACTTC. This rearrangement joins TRBV2 to TRBJ2-5; D gene ambiguous. The CDR3 covers 11 residues. CDR1 is SNHLY and CDR2 is FYNNEI in the germline V gene. Deletions cut 6 bases from V and 2 bases from J, with 4 bases between. The variable domain in full, completed from reference TRBV2 and TRBJ2-5, reads EPEVTQTPSHQVTQMGQEVILRCVPISNHLYFYWYRQILGQKVEFLVSFYNNEISEKSEIFDDQFSVERPDGSNFTLKIRSTKLEDSAMYFCASRQQETQYFGPGTRLLVL.

V and J are TRBV11-2 and TRBJ2-7, with TRBD1 identical over 7 bases. CDR3 size: 15 residues. Trimming took 4 bases from V and 2 from J; bases not matched to a gene: 8. Germline-derived CDR1 and CDR2 are SGHAT and FQNNGV. The CDR3 loop is CASSSFRDSPYEQYF. The CDR3 DNA reads as TGTGCCAGCAGCTCGTTCCGGGACAGCCCCTACGAGCAGTACTTC. Filled out from reference TRBV11-2 and TRBJ2-7, the complete variable domain reads EAGVAQSPRYKIIEKRQSVAFWCNPISGHATLYWYQQILGQGPKLLIQFQNNGVVDDSQLPKDRFSAERLKGVDSTLKIQPAKLEDSAVYLCASSSFRDSPYEQYFGPGTRLTVT.

The chain combines TRBV4-1 with TRBJ2-5, with TRBD1 matching over 7 bases. The CDR3 length is 16 residues. V gave up 2 bases and J gave up 5 bases; unmatched junction bases: 11. Looked up from germline, CDR1 is MGHRA and CDR2 is YSYEKL. The CDR3 region is CASSQSRGSGWETQYF. The CDR3 nucleotides read TGCGCCAGCAGCCAATCCAGGGGGTCCGGTTGGGAGACCCAGTACTTC.

The chain combines TRBV15 with TRBJ1-1; no clear D gene. Looked up from germline, CDR1 is LNHNV and CDR2 is YYDKDF (reference sequence). The CDR3 sequence is 15 residues long. V dropped 5 bases and J dropped 1 base, with 14 bases sitting between them. The CDR3 sequence is CATSPLNAANTEAFF. CDR3 bases: TGTGCCACCAGCCCACTCAACGCGGCGAACACTGAAGCTTTCTTT.

This rearrangement joins TRBV5-1 to TRBJ2-7; 7 bases are shared with TRBD1. There are 15 residues in the CDR3. Germline V gene data show CDR1 as SGHRS and CDR2 as YFSETQ. V shed 4 bases, J shed 3 bases, and the junction held 10 bases outside the gene matches. The CDR3 sequence: CASSNRQGPYYEQYF. The DNA for the CDR3 is TGCGCCAGCAGCAACAGACAGGGACCCTACTACGAGCAGTACTTC.

V gene TRBV2 combines with J gene TRBJ2-5, with 7 nucleotides matching TRBD2. Germline values: CDR1 SNHLY, CDR2 FYNNEI. This CDR3 spans 14 amino acids. Unmatched junction bases numbered 9, after V lost 0 bases and J lost 11 bases. Written as DNA, the CDR3 is TGTGCCAGCAGTGAAGCGCCGGGGGGTAGTGAGCAGTACTTC. It codes for CASSEAPGGSEQYF. The full variable domain, with the rest looked up from reference TRBV2 and TRBJ2-5, is EPEVTQTPSHQVTQMGQEVILRCVPISNHLYFYWYRQILGQKVEFLVSFYNNEISEKSEIFDDQFSVERPDGSNFTLKIRSTKLEDSAMYFCASSEAPGGSEQYFGPGTRLLVL.

The DNA for the CDR3 is TGTGCCAGCAGTGAAGTCAAGCGGCTGAACACCGGGGAGCTGTTTTTT. Protein: CASSEVKRLNTGELFF. The gene calls are TRBV25-1 and TRBJ2-2; TRBD2 is a possible D gene (5 bases). Trimming took off 2 bases at V and 1 base at J, with 11 bases between the two ends. Per the germline V gene, CDR1 is MGHDK and CDR2 is SYGVNS. CDR3 length: 16 residues.

The V call is TRBV30, the J call TRBJ2-7; 8 bases are a match to TRBD1. Germline CDR1 and CDR2: GTSNPN and SVGIG (reference sequence). With V trimmed by 1 base and J by 4 bases, 9 bases remained unmatched. The CDR3 is 15 residues long. In nucleotides, the CDR3 is TGTGCCTGGAGTGAGCCGACAGGGGTCCCTTACGAGCAGTACTTC. Protein product: CAWSEPTGVPYEQYF.

This chain links TRBV4-1 with TRBJ2-1, with 12 nucleotides matching TRBD2. The germline V gene encodes CDR1 MGHRA and CDR2 YSYEKL. CDR3 length equals 17 residues. V shed 2 bases and J 5 bases; nucleotides not matched to a gene: 7. In nucleotides, the CDR3 is TGCGCCAGCAGCCAAACGCTAGCGGGAGGGGACGACAATGAGCAGTTCTTC. This sequence encodes CASSQTLAGGDDNEQFF.

The rearrangement links TRBV9 to TRBJ2-7; 9 nucleotides match TRBD1. V was clipped by 3 bases and J by 6 bases; unmatched bases: 10. This CDR3 is built from 15 residues. CDR1 is SGDLS, CDR2 YYNGEE, per germline. Here the CDR3 DNA reads TGTGCCAGCAGCGCACTCGGGACAGGGAGTGCCGAGCAGTACTTC. It codes for CASSALGTGSAEQYF.

The chain is built from TRBV30 and TRBJ1-2, with 7 positions matching TRBD1. The V gene's germline CDR1 is GTSNPN and CDR2 SVGIG (reference sequence). This CDR3 is built from 14 residues. V lost 6 bases to trimming and J lost 4 bases; unmatched junction nucleotides: 11. The CDR3 is CACIPDRVAYGYTF. The CDR3 DNA reads TGTGCCTGTATACCCGACAGGGTGGCCTATGGCTACACCTTC. Looking up the rest from reference TRBV30 and TRBJ1-2 gives the full variable domain: SQTIHQWPATLVQPVGSPLSLECTVEGTSNPNLYWYRQAAGRGLQLLFYSVGIGQISSEVPQNLSASRPQDRQFILSSKKLLLSDSGFYLCACIPDRVAYGYTFGSGTRLTVV.

The chain is built from TRBV2 and TRBJ2-2; 9 bases line up with TRBD2. Per the germline V gene, CDR1 is SNHLY and CDR2 is FYNNEI. The CDR3 extends over 19 amino acids. The J segment lost 0 bases and the V segment lost 1 base, leaving 9 bases of the junction unmatched. The CDR3 region is CASSEVASGMISNTGELFF. In nucleotides, the CDR3 is TGTGCCAGCAGTGAAGTGGCTAGCGGGATGATTTCGAACACCGGGGAGCTGTTTTTT.

V is TRBV11-3 and J is TRBJ2-5; D is uncertain. CDR1 and CDR2 (germline): SGHNT, YENEEA. CDR3 length equals 12 residues. V lost 3 bases to trimming and J lost 5 bases, with 7 bases between them. The CDR3 nucleotides are TGTGCCAGCAGCTTTCCGTTGGAGACCCAGTACTTC. This sequence encodes CASSFPLETQYF.